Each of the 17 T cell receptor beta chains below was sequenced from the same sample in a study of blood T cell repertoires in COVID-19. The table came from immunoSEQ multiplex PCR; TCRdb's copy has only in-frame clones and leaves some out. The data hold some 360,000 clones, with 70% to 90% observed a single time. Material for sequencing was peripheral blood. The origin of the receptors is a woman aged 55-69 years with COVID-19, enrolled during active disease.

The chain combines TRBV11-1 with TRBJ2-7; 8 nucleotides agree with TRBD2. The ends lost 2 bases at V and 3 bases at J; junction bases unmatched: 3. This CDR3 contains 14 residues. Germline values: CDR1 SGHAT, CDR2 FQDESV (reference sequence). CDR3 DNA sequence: TGTGCCAGCAGCTTATCCGGGGGGGGCTACGAGCAGTACTTC. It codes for CASSLSGGGYEQYF.

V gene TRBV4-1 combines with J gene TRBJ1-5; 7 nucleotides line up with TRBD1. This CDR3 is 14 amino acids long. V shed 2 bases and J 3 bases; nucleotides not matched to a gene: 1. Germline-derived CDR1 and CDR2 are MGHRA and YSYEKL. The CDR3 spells CASSQQGDNQPQHF. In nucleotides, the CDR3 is TGCGCCAGCAGCCAACAGGGGGACAATCAGCCCCAGCATTTT.

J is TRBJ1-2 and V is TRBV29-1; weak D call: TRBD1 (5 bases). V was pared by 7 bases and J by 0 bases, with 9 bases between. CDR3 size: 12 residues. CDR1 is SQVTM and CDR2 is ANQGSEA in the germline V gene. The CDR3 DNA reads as TGCAGCGCTGAGACAGCTAACTATGGCTACACCTTC. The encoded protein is CSAETANYGYTF.

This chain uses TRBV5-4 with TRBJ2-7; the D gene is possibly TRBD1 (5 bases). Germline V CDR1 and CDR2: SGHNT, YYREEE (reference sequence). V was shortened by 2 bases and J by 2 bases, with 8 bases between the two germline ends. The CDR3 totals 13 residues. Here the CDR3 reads CASSFGATYEQYF. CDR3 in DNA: TGTGCCAGCAGCTTTGGGGCGACCTACGAGCAGTACTTC. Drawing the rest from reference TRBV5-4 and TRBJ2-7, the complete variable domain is ETGVTQSPTHLIKTRGQQVTLRCSSQSGHNTVSWYQQALGQGPQFIFQYYREEENGRGNFPPRFSGLQFPNYSSELNVNALELDDSALYLCASSFGATYEQYFGPGTRLTVT.

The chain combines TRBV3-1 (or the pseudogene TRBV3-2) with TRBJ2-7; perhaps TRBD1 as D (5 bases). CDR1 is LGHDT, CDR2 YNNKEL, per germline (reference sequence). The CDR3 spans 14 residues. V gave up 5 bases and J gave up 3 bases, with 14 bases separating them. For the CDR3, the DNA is TGTGCCAGCAGCAGTGTAGGGGCCGGCTACGAGCAGTACTTC. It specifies CASSSVGAGYEQYF.

The CDR3 nucleotides are TGTGCCACCAGACTAGCGGGGATGGAGACCCAGTACTTC. Residues: CATRLAGMETQYF. The chain employs TRBV19 and TRBJ2-5, with TRBD2 identical over 11 bases. CDR3 length: 13 amino acids. After removal of 10 bases from V and 5 bases from J, the junction contained 6 bases not matched to a gene. Germline lookup yields CDR1 LNHDA and CDR2 SQIVND (reference sequence).

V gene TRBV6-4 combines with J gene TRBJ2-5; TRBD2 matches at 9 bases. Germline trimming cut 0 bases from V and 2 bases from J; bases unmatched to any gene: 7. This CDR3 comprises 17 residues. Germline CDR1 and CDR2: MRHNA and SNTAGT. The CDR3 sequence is CASSDSRTSATQETQYF. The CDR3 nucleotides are TGTGCCAGCAGTGACTCGAGGACTAGCGCGACACAAGAGACCCAGTACTTC.

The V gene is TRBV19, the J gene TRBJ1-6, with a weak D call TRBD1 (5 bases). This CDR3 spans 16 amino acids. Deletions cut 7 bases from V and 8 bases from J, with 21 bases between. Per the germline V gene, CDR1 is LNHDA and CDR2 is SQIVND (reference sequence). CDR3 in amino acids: CASTQNPQGYYSPLHF. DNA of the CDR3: TGTGCCAGTACTCAGAACCCTCAGGGTTACTATTCACCCCTCCACTTT.

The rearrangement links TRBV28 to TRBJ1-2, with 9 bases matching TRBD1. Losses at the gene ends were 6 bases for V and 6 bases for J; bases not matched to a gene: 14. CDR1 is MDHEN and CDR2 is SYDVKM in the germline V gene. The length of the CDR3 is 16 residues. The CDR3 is CASSSGTGLQADGYTF. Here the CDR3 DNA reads TGTGCCAGCAGCTCGGGGACAGGGTTGCAAGCAGATGGCTACACCTTC.

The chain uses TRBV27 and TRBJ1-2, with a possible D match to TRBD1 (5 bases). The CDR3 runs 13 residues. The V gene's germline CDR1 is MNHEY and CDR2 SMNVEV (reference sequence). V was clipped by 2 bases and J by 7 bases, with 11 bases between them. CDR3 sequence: CASSLGGGLGYTF. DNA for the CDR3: TGTGCCAGCAGTTTAGGCGGGGGTCTTGGCTACACCTTC.

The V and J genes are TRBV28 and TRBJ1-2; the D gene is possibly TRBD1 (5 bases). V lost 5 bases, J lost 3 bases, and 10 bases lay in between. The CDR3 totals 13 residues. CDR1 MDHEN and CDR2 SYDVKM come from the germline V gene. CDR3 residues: CASSITGYYGYTF. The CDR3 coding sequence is TGTGCCAGCAGTATAACAGGATACTATGGCTACACCTTC.

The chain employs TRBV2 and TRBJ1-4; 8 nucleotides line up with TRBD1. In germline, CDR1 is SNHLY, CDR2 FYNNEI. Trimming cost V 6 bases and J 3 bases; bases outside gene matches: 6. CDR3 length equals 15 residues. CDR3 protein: CASRVQGAPNEKLFF. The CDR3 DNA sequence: TGTGCCAGCAGGGTGCAGGGGGCCCCTAATGAAAAACTGTTTTTT.

The CDR3 nucleotides read TGTGCCAGCAGCCGAATGACAGGGTCGGACACTGAAGCTTTCTTT. This sequence encodes CASSRMTGSDTEAFF. The rearrangement uses TRBV6-5 and TRBJ1-1; 7 bases agree with TRBD1. This CDR3 is built from 15 residues. Per germline, CDR1 MNHEY and CDR2 SVGAGI. V lost 6 bases to trimming and J lost 3 bases; unmatched junction nucleotides: 10.

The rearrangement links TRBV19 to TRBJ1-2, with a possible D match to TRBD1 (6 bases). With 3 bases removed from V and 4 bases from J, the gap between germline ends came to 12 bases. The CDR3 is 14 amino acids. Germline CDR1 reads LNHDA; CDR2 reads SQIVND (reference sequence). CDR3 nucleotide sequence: TGTGCCAGTAGTATTACACAGGGCCGCTATGGCTACACCTTC. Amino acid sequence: CASSITQGRYGYTF.

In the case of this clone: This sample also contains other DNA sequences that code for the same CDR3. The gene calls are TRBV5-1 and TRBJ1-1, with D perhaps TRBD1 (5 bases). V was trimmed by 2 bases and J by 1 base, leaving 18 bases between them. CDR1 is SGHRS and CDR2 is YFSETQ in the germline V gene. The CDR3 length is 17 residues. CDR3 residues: CASSFLSSRQGNTEAFF. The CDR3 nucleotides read TGCGCCAGCAGCTTTCTTTCCTCCCGGCAGGGGAACACTGAAGCTTTCTTT.

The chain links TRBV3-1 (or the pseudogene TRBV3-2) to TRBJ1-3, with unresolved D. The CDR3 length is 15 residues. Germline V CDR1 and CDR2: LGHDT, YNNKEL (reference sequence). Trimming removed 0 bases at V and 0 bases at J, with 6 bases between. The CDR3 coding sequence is TGTGCCAGCAGCCAAGATCCCCTCTCTGGAAACACCATATATTTT. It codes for CASSQDPLSGNTIYF.

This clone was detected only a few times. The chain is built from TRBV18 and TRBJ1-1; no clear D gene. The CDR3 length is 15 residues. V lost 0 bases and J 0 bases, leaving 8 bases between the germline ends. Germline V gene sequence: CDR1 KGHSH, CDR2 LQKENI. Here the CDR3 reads CASSPPEGMNTEAFF. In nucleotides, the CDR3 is TGTGCCAGCTCACCACCGGAGGGTATGAACACTGAAGCTTTCTTT.